These 9 T cell receptor beta chains were all obtained from the same sample, sequenced in a study of cytomegalovirus exposure and HLA in healthy donors. With 60 Vbeta and 13 Jbeta primers, the PCR was carried out. This table comes from immunoSEQ multiplex PCR, and its TCRdb copy is limited to in-frame clones, with some not included. In the table there are 140,000 or so clones, around 75% of which are singletons. Source material: PBMCs. These receptors were taken from a man aged 60 to 75 in good health and CMV-seronegative.

V gene TRBV27 combines with J gene TRBJ1-3, with a weak D call TRBD1 (6 bases). The germline gives CDR1 MNHEY, CDR2 SMNVEV (reference sequence). V lost 8 bases, J lost 4 bases, and 15 bases lay in between. There are 14 residues in the CDR3. The CDR3 nucleotides read TGTGCCAGCTCCTTGGGGGGGCTCGGAAACACCATATATTTT. This gives the protein CASSLGGLGNTIYF.

The V gene is TRBV15, the J gene TRBJ1-2; 7 bases agree with TRBD1. This CDR3 is 17 amino acids long. Trimming took 0 bases from V and 4 from J; bases not matched to a gene: 11. Germline V gene sequence: CDR1 LNHNV, CDR2 YYDKDF (reference sequence). Here the CDR3 DNA reads TGTGCCACCAGCAGAGAAATAGGGTCAGGGGGTAGCTATGGCTACACCTTC. Protein sequence: CATSREIGSGGSYGYTF.

The gene calls are TRBV28 and TRBJ2-3; 13 bases are shared with TRBD2. The length of the CDR3 is 17 residues. Germline V gene lookup returns CDR1 MDHEN and CDR2 SYDVKM. Germline trimming cut 5 bases from V and 3 bases from J; bases unmatched to any gene: 8. CDR3 residues: CASSVVLAGGGTDTQYF. CDR3 sequence (DNA): TGTGCCAGCAGTGTCGTACTAGCGGGAGGGGGGACAGATACGCAGTATTTT.

The rearrangement links TRBV6-5 to TRBJ1-4; possible D gene TRBD1, 5 bases. The CDR3 runs to 16 residues. CDR1 is MNHEY and CDR2 is SVGAGI in the germline V gene. Trimming left V 0 bases short and J 4 bases short, with 12 bases between. The CDR3 nucleotides are TGTGCCAGCAGTTACTCGGTTTGGGGGGGTAATGAAAAACTGTTTTTT. Encoded protein: CASSYSVWGGNEKLFF.

The J gene is TRBJ2-7, the V gene TRBV7-9; TRBD2 might be the D (6 bases). V was trimmed by 1 base and J by 2 bases, leaving 15 bases between them. The germline V gene encodes CDR1 SEHNR and CDR2 FQNEAQ (reference sequence). This CDR3 spans 16 amino acids. CDR3 coding DNA: TGTGCCAGCAGCTTAGGTCAGGTAGCGGAGGCCTACGAGCAGTACTTC. Its translation: CASSLGQVAEAYEQYF.

This chain connects TRBV6-1 to TRBJ1-1; D unclear. Trimming took off 2 bases at V and 1 base at J, with 8 bases between the two ends. Per germline, CDR1 MNHNS and CDR2 SASEGT. The CDR3 runs to 14 residues. CDR3 nucleotides: TGTGCCAGCAGTGAAAGTTCAGAGAACACTGAAGCTTTCTTT. Its translation is CASSESSENTEAFF.

The chain carries TRBV7-3 and TRBJ2-5; tentatively, D is TRBD1 (6 bases). Trimming shortened V by 5 bases and J by 6 bases, and 16 bases separated the two germline ends. Germline V CDR1 and CDR2: SGHTA, FQGTGA. The CDR3 contains 14 residues. The CDR3 spells CASSPPGVSQTQYF. In nucleotides, the CDR3 is TGTGCCAGCAGCCCCCCAGGGGTTAGTCAGACCCAGTACTTC. Filled out from reference TRBV7-3 and TRBJ2-5, the complete variable domain reads GAGVSQTPSNKVTEKGKYVELRCDPISGHTALYWYRQSLGQGPEFLIYFQGTGAADDSGLPNDRFFAVRPEGSVSTLKIQRTERGDSAVYLCASSPPGVSQTQYFGPGTRLLVL.

V is TRBV4-3 and J is TRBJ2-3, with 9 positions matching TRBD2. After removal of 0 bases from V and 4 bases from J, the junction contained 5 bases not matched to a gene. The CDR3 sequence is 16 residues long. Germline V CDR1 and CDR2: LGHNA, YSLEER. The CDR3 loop is CASSQDFAGGPDTQYF. The CDR3 DNA sequence: TGCGCCAGCAGCCAAGATTTCGCGGGAGGGCCAGATACGCAGTATTTT.

This chain uses TRBV5-1 with TRBJ2-7; 13 bases align to TRBD2. V was pared by 5 bases and J by 2 bases, with 4 bases of the junction left unmatched. There are 15 residues in the CDR3. Germline-derived CDR1 and CDR2 are SGHRS and YFSETQ. The CDR3 DNA is TGCGCCAGCAGTTCACTAGCGGGAGGGACCTACGAGCAGTACTTC. It yields the protein CASSSLAGGTYEQYF.